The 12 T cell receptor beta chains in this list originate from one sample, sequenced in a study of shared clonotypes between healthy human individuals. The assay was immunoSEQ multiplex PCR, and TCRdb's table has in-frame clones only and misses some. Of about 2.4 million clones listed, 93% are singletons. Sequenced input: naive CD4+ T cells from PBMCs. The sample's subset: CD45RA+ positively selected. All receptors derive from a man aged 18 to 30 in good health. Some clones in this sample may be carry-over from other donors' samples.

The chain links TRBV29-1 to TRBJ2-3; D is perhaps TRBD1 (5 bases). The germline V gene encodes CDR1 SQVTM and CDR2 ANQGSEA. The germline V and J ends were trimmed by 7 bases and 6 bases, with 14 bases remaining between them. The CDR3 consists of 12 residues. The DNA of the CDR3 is TGCAGCGGGGCCCAGGGTGATGATACGCAGTATTTT. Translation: CSGAQGDDTQYF.

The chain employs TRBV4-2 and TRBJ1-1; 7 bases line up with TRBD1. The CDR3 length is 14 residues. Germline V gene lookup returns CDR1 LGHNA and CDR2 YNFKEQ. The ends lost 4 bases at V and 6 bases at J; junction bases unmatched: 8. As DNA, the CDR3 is TGTGCCAGCAGCCCGGACACGAGGGGGCCTGAAGCTTTCTTT. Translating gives CASSPDTRGPEAFF.

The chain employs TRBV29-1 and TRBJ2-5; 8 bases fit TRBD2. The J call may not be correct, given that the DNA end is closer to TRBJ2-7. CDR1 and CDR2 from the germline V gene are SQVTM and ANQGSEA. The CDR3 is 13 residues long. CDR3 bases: TGCAGCGTTGGGACTAGCAGTGGGTACGAGCAGTACTTC. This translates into CSVGTSSGYEQYF.

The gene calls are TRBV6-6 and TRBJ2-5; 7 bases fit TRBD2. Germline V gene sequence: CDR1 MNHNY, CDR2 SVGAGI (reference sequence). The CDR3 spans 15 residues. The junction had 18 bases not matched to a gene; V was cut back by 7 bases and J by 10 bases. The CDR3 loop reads CASTPRDSGPPGQYF. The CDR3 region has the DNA TGTGCCAGCACCCCCCGGGATAGCGGGCCCCCGGGCCAGTACTTC.

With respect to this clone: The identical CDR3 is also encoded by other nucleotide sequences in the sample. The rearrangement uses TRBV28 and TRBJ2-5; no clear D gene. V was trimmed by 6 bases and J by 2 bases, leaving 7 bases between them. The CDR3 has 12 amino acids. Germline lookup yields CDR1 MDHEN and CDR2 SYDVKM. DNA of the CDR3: TGTGCCAGCAGAAGACTGCAAGAGACCCAGTACTTC. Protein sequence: CASRRLQETQYF.

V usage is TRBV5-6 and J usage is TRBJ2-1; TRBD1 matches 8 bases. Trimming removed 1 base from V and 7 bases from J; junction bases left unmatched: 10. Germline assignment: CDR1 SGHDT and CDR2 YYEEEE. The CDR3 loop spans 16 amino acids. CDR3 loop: CASSLQGAVSLNEQFF. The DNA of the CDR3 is TGTGCCAGCAGCTTGCAGGGGGCGGTATCTCTTAATGAGCAGTTCTTC.

In DNA, the CDR3 is TGTGCCAGCAGCGCAGGACTAGATCGTCCAGATACGCAGTATTTT. This translates into CASSAGLDRPDTQYF. The rearrangement joins TRBV11-2 to TRBJ2-3, with 7 nucleotides matching TRBD2. The CDR3 sequence is 15 residues long. CDR1 is SGHAT and CDR2 is FQNNGV in the germline V gene. The ends lost 5 bases at V and 4 bases at J; junction bases unmatched: 9.

The CDR3 region has the DNA TGTGCCATCAGTGGTACAGGGGGGGAAAATCAGCCCCAGCATTTT. Translated: CAISGTGGENQPQHF. The chain links TRBV10-3 to TRBJ1-5, with 8 nucleotides matching TRBD1. Germline trimming cut 4 bases from V and 4 bases from J; bases unmatched to any gene: 6. Germline loops: CDR1 ENHRY, CDR2 SYGVKD. This CDR3 has 15 amino acids.

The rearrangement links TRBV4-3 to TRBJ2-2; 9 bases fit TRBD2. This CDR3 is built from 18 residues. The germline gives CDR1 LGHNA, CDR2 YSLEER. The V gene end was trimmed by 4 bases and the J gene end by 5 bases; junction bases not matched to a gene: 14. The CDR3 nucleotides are TGCGCCAGCAGCCGCCTGGGGCTAGCGGGGCCCGGAACCGGGGAGCTGTTTTTT. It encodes CASSRLGLAGPGTGELFF.

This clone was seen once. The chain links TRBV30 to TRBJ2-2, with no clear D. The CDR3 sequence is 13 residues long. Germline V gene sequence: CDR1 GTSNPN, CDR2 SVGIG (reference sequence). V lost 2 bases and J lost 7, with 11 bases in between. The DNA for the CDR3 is TGTGCCTGGAGTAAACTTCTTAACGGGGAGCTGTTTTTT. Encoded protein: CAWSKLLNGELFF. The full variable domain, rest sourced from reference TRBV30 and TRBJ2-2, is SQTIHQWPATLVQPVGSPLSLECTVEGTSNPNLYWYRQAAGRGLQLLFYSVGIGQISSEVPQNLSASRPQDRQFILSSKKLLLSDSGFYLCAWSKLLNGELFFGEGSRLTVL.

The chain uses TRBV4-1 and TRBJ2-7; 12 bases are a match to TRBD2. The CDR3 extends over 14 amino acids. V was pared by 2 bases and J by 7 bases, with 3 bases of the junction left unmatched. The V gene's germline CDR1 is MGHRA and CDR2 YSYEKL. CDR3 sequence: CASSQRLAGGEQYF. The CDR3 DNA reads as TGCGCCAGCAGCCAACGGCTAGCGGGGGGGGAGCAGTACTTC.

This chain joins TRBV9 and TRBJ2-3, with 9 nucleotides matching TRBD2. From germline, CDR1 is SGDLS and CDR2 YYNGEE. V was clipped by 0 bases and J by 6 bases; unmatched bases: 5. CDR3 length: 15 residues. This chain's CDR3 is CASSVAPLAGDTQYF. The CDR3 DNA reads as TGTGCCAGCAGCGTAGCGCCCCTAGCGGGGGATACGCAGTATTTT. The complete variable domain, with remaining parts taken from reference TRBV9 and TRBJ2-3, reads DSGVTQTPKHLITATGQRVTLRCSPRSGDLSVYWYQQSLDQGLQFLIQYYNGEERAKGNILERFSAQQFPDLHSELNLSSLELGDSALYFCASSVAPLAGDTQYFGPGTRLTVL.